This TCR beta chain was recorded in a study of molecular identifiers for immune sequencing clone quantification. Naive CD8 library inputs spanned roughly 17,000 to 1,000,000 sorted cells and 10%, 30% or 50% RNA. The CDR3 consists of 12 residues. Trimming pared 7 bases from V and 6 bases from J, leaving 11 bases between. MiXCR, run by TCRdb on the PCR reads, gives a single entry per CDR3 protein. This sample has fewer than 100,000 distinct CDR3 sequences, with approximately 22% found just once. This clonotype was seen ten or more times. Material: naive CD8+ T cells from blood, with Jurkat cell RNA spiked in. Subset given: FACS-sorted CD8+CD4-CCR7+CD45RA+ naive T cells. This chain connects TRBV12-3 or TRBV12-4 to TRBJ2-3, with unresolved D. The clonotype originates from a human donor in good health. Some libraries in this study had Jurkat cell RNA spiked in. The CDR3 DNA reads as TGTGCCAGCACCGAATTGGAGGATACGCAGTATTTT. This translates into CASTELEDTQYF.